This entry lists 31 T cell receptor beta chains sequenced from one sample in a study of T cell clonality in common variable immunodeficiency. Whole-study findings and limits: In common variable immunodeficiency, TCR beta chains reportedly carried fewer deletions and N-nucleotide insertions.

Data came from immunoSEQ multiplex PCR; TCRdb stores just in-frame clones and leaves some out. The sample was found to contain approximately 30,000 clones, and every one recurs. Which antigens these TCRs recognize remains unknown. The sample taken for sequencing was peripheral blood mononuclear cells. The receptor source for this set is a human donor with common variable immunodeficiency.

This clone was seen many times. The CDR3 end falls 3 residues outside the read, so it is completed with the germline J gene. The J gene is TRBJ2-1, the V gene TRBV9, with D possibly TRBD1 on 5 matching bases. This CDR3 contains 13 residues. Looked up from germline, CDR1 is SGDLS and CDR2 is YYNGEE. Trimming shortened V by 0 bases and J by 9 bases, and 10 bases separated the two germline ends. CDR3 sequence reads: CASSVGVQGEQFF. The DNA read from the CDR3 is TGTGCCAGCAGCGTAGGTGTCCAGGGTGAG.

In its sample, this clone was seen many times. The CDR3 here is CASSGDTATNEKLFF. The covered CDR3 bases are TGCGCCAGCAGCGGGGACACCGCAACTAATGAAAAA. The genes are TRBV5-1 and TRBJ1-4; tentatively, D is TRBD1 (6 bases). Sequencing ends 3 residues short of the CDR3 end; the germline J gene provides the rest. CDR3 length: 15 residues. Germline V gene lookup returns CDR1 SGHRS and CDR2 YFSETQ. V was shortened by 4 bases and J by 0 bases, with 10 bases between the two germline ends.

About this clone: Read coverage stops 3 residues before the CDR3 terminus; the germline J gene supplies the remainder. The chain combines TRBV7-9 with TRBJ2-7, with TRBD1 identical over 8 bases. The CDR3 has 15 amino acids. Germline V lookup: CDR1 SEHNR, CDR2 FQNEAQ (reference sequence). After removal of 1 base from V and 2 bases from J, the junction contained 4 bases not matched to a gene. CDR3 in amino acids: CASSLVTGGAYEQYF. Partial CDR3 DNA: TGTGCCAGCAGCTTAGTTACAGGGGGAGCCTACGAG.

Details on this clone: The read halts 3 residues ahead of the CDR3 end, with the missing end drawn from the germline J gene. The rearrangement links TRBV5-1 to TRBJ2-2; TRBD2 matches 9 bases. The CDR3 is 16 residues long. V was clipped by 0 bases and J by 7 bases; unmatched bases: 7. Germline CDR1 reads SGHRS; CDR2 reads YFSETQ. The CDR3 is CASSLVPSGAVGELFF. The covered CDR3 bases are TGCGCCAGCAGCTTGGTACCTAGCGGGGCGGTCGGGGAG.

Worth noting for this clone: The read is 3 residues too short to cover the CDR3 end, so that end is filled in from the germline J gene. The chain recombines TRBV6-1 with TRBJ1-2; weak D call: TRBD1 (5 bases). There are 13 residues in the CDR3. Germline V gene lookup returns CDR1 MNHNS and CDR2 SASEGT. CDR3 DNA, as far as it was read: TGTGCCAGCAGTGAAAGGGGCAGGGAAGGC. It is translated as CASSERGREG. In full, the CDR3 is CASSERGREGYTF.

In its sample, this clone was seen many times. With the read ending 3 residues before the CDR3 end, the germline J gene is used to fill in that end. The rearrangement uses TRBV7-3 and TRBJ2-2, with D maybe TRBD1 (6 bases). Germline assignment: CDR1 SGHTA and CDR2 FQGTGA. The CDR3 runs to 14 residues. Trimming pared 3 bases from V and 6 bases from J, leaving 11 bases between. CDR3 DNA, as far as it was read: TGTGCCAGCAGCTTCCTACAGGGCGCCGGGGAG. As protein: CASSFLQGAGE. The whole CDR3 is CASSFLQGAGELFF.

This clone is categorized as medium-sized (0.01 to 0.1%). The CDR3 goes on 3 residues after the read ends, and that part is filled in from the germline J gene. This chain uses TRBV20-1 with TRBJ1-2; D uncertain. With 2 bases removed from V and 3 bases from J, the gap between germline ends came to 7 bases. CDR1 and CDR2 from the germline V gene are DFQATT and SNEGSKA (reference sequence). This CDR3 region has 12 residues. CDR3 sequence: CSARRGDYGYTF. CDR3 DNA (partial): TGCAGTGCTAGACGGGGAGACTATGGC.

With regard to this clone: The CDR3 is cut off 3 residues early in the read; its end comes from the germline J gene. This rearrangement joins TRBV2 to TRBJ2-7; D gene ambiguous. Germline V gives CDR1 SNHLY, CDR2 FYNNEI. V lost 4 bases and J 2 bases, leaving 3 bases between the germline ends. The CDR3 totals 11 residues. The CDR3 bases that were read are TGTGCCAGCAGTGTAACCTACGAG. It encodes CASSVTYE. The full-length CDR3 reads as CASSVTYEQYF.

A few counts support this clone. Coverage ceases 3 residues before the CDR3 finishes, and the germline J gene fills in the end. The chain couples TRBV7-2 to TRBJ2-7, with D perhaps matching TRBD2 (6 bases). The CDR3 is made up of 18 amino acids. The germline V and J ends were trimmed by 0 bases and 1 base, with 19 bases remaining between them. Germline CDR1 is SGHTA and CDR2 is FQGNSA. CDR3 DNA (partial): TGTGCCAGCAGCTTAGCCGCGCGGGGTGACAGAAAATCCTACGAG. Translation: CASSLAARGDRKSYE. The whole CDR3 sequence reads CASSLAARGDRKSYEQYF.

For this clone: The sequence runs out 3 residues before the end of the CDR3; the remainder is reconstructed from the germline J gene. V usage is TRBV7-3 and J usage is TRBJ2-1; perhaps D is TRBD1 or TRBD2 (7 bases each). The CDR3 extends over 14 amino acids. Trimming left V 5 bases short and J 6 bases short, with 14 bases between. Looked up from germline, CDR1 is SGHTA and CDR2 is FQGTGA. The CDR3 DNA, read in part, is TGTGCCAGCAGCCCGGGGAGGGGGCGCAATGAG. Its protein is CASSPGRGRNE. The whole CDR3 sequence is CASSPGRGRNEQFF.

This clone was recorded at least ten times. The read finishes 3 residues shy of the CDR3 end, and the germline J gene is used to complete it. This chain uses TRBV6-2 or TRBV6-3 with TRBJ2-5; D is unclear. Trimming removed 2 bases from V and 5 bases from J, with 3 bases in between. CDR1 MNHEY and CDR2 SVGEGT come from the germline V gene. This CDR3 spans 11 amino acids. CDR3 region: CASSYAETQYF. The sequenced CDR3 bases are TGTGCCAGCAGTTACGCGGAGACC.

Ten or more counts support this clone. From the germline J gene comes the end of the CDR3, since the read stops 3 residues before it. The chain employs TRBV7-9 and TRBJ1-1; possible D gene TRBD1, 5 bases. V was trimmed by 4 bases and J by 2 bases, leaving 8 bases between them. This CDR3 is 13 amino acids long. Germline V gene data show CDR1 as SEHNR and CDR2 as FQNEAQ (reference sequence). The covered CDR3 bases are TGTGCCAGCAGCTCTACAGGAAACACTGAA. It translates to CASSSTGNTE. The whole CDR3 region reads CASSSTGNTEAFF.

The table lists this clone with many counts. The read is 3 residues too short to cover the CDR3 end, so that end is filled in from the germline J gene. The chain is built from TRBV20-1 and TRBJ2-7; D possibly corresponds to TRBD2 (6 bases). The germline V gene encodes CDR1 DFQATT and CDR2 SNEGSKA (reference sequence). V shed 5 bases and J shed 2 bases, with 13 bases lying between them. The length of the CDR3 is 13 residues. The CDR3 bases that were read are TGCAGTGCTGCTCGGGGGTCCGCCTACGAG. This gives the protein CSAARGSAYE. The complete CDR3 protein is CSAARGSAYEQYF.

About this clone: The read is 3 residues too short to cover the CDR3 end, so that end is filled in from the germline J gene. The rearrangement joins TRBV2 to TRBJ2-7; D not certain. The germline gives CDR1 SNHLY, CDR2 FYNNEI. The V end lost 4 bases, the J end lost 5 bases, and 6 bases lay between the germline ends. This CDR3 has 11 amino acids. The CDR3 reads CASSAFHEQYF. The covered CDR3 bases are TGTGCCAGCAGTGCTTTCCACGAG.

This clone is deemed medium-sized (0.01 to 0.1%). The CDR3 end falls 3 residues outside the read, so it is completed with the germline J gene. V gene TRBV5-6 combines with J gene TRBJ1-2, with 9 bases identical to TRBD1. This CDR3 is 15 amino acids long. From germline, CDR1 is SGHDT and CDR2 YYEEEE. Trimming cost V 0 bases and J 3 bases; bases outside gene matches: 3. The DNA read from the CDR3 is TGTGCCAGCAGCTTGGGGACAGGGGCCGACTATGGC. Amino acids: CASSLGTGADYG. The full CDR3 sequence reads CASSLGTGADYGYTF. Full variable domain (outside the CDR3, taken from reference TRBV5-6 and TRBJ1-2): DAGVTQSPTHLIKTRGQQVTLRCSPKSGHDTVSWYQQALGQGPQFIFQYYEEEERQRGNFPDRFSGHQFPNYSSELNVNALLLGDSALYLCASSLGTGADYGYTFGSGTRLTVV.

Remarks on this clone: The read ends 3 residues early relative to the CDR3; the germline J gene fills the gap. The chain uses TRBV7-2 and TRBJ2-5, with 7 nucleotides matching TRBD2. V gave up 6 bases and J gave up 5 bases; unmatched junction bases: 12. The CDR3 sequence is 15 residues long. Germline V gene data show CDR1 as SGHTA and CDR2 as FQGNSA. This CDR3 is CASRIPGLGGETQYF. CDR3 DNA, as far as it was read: TGTGCCAGCAGGATACCGGGACTCGGGGGGGAGACC.

This clone was observed a handful of times. The read terminates 3 residues ahead of where the CDR3 ends, so the germline J gene completes it. The chain employs TRBV6-4 and TRBJ2-1, with D perhaps matching TRBD2 (7 bases). This CDR3 spans 16 amino acids. Germline V lookup: CDR1 MRHNA, CDR2 SNTAGT. V shed 2 bases and J shed 0 bases, with 11 bases lying between them. The part of the CDR3 DNA that was read is TGTGCCAGCAGTGACGGGGGGGGCGGCTCCTACAATGAG. Its protein product is CASSDGGGGSYNE. The whole CDR3 sequence is CASSDGGGGSYNEQFF.

This clone was picked up a small number of times. With the read ending 3 residues before the CDR3 end, the germline J gene is used to fill in that end. The chain recombines TRBV7-9 with TRBJ1-2, with no clear D. The CDR3 is 15 residues long. Germline V gene data show CDR1 as SEHNR and CDR2 as FQNEAQ (reference sequence). V was pared by 2 bases and J by 2 bases, with 12 bases between. The CDR3 here is CASSLNEGMNYGYTF. The covered CDR3 bases are TGTGCCAGCAGCTTAAACGAGGGTATGAACTATGGC.

Comment on this clone: The read gets to within 3 residues of the CDR3 end, and the germline J gene fills in the rest. V usage is TRBV7-2 and J usage is TRBJ2-7, with 7 bases that match TRBD1. With V trimmed by 2 bases and J by 1 base, 5 bases remained unmatched. This CDR3 is 15 amino acids long. Germline V gives CDR1 SGHTA, CDR2 FQGNSA. The CDR3 bases that were read are TGTGCCAGCAGCTTACTCGGGACAGTATCCTACGAG. This gives the protein CASSLLGTVSYE. The full-length CDR3 reads as CASSLLGTVSYEQYF. Full variable domain (remainder filled in from reference TRBV7-2 and TRBJ2-7): GAGVSQSPSNKVTEKGKDVELRCDPISGHTALYWYRQSLGQGLEFLIYFQGNSAPDKSGLPSDRFSAERTGGSVSTLTIQRTQQEDSAVYLCASSLLGTVSYEQYFGPGTRLTVT.

This clone was recorded many times. The read ends 3 residues early relative to the CDR3; the germline J gene fills the gap. The V gene is TRBV20-1, the J gene TRBJ1-5; D possibly corresponds to TRBD1 (5 bases). The germline V gene encodes CDR1 DFQATT and CDR2 SNEGSKA (reference sequence). The CDR3 is 15 amino acids. V was cut by 7 bases and J by 4 bases, with 20 bases left in between. Here the CDR3 reads CSVQGGSGVNQPQHF. The part of the CDR3 DNA that was read is TGCAGTGTTCAAGGTGGGTCGGGGGTGAATCAGCCC.

This clone has a handful of counts. The read falls 3 residues short of the CDR3 end, and the missing part is taken from the germline J gene. The chain combines TRBV7-9 with TRBJ2-5; a weak D match, TRBD1 (6 bases). The CDR3 totals 15 residues. V gave up 2 bases and J gave up 1 base, with 11 bases separating them. Germline values: CDR1 SEHNR, CDR2 FQNEAQ (reference sequence). The covered CDR3 bases are TGTGCCAGCAGCTTAAGGGGGAAGGGCCAAGAGACC. Translated, it gives CASSLRGKGQET. The whole CDR3 region reads CASSLRGKGQETQYF.

This clone was observed a few times. The read falls 3 residues short of the CDR3 end, and the missing part is taken from the germline J gene. This sequence joins TRBV2 and TRBJ2-7, with 8 bases identical to TRBD1. This CDR3 is 16 amino acids long. V gave up 9 bases and J gave up 4 bases; unmatched junction bases: 17. Germline CDR1 SNHLY, CDR2 FYNNEI. The CDR3 DNA, read in part, is TGTGCCAGTCATCAACCTCCGGGACAGGTAGTGTACGAG. Protein sequence: CASHQPPGQVVYE. The full CDR3 sequence reads CASHQPPGQVVYEQYF.

This clone was found a few times. The sequenced fragment ends 3 residues before the CDR3 boundary, so the rest is inferred from the germline J gene. The chain joins TRBV7-6 to TRBJ1-1; D is perhaps TRBD1 (5 bases). Trimming took 3 bases from V and 5 from J, leaving 13 bases between them. The CDR3 spans 14 residues. CDR1 is SGHVS and CDR2 is FNYEAQ in the germline V gene. The part of the CDR3 DNA that was read is TGTGCCAGCAGCTTTACAGGCGCGGGGACTGAA. This translates into CASSFTGAGTE. The complete CDR3 reads CASSFTGAGTEAFF.

There are many counts of this clone. The read comes to an end 3 residues before the CDR3 does, leaving the germline J gene to fill in the end. The V gene is TRBV5-4, the J gene TRBJ1-1; D gene unclear. The CDR3 extends over 15 amino acids. V dropped 3 bases and J dropped 4 bases, with 16 bases sitting between them. Germline lookup yields CDR1 SGHNT and CDR2 YYREEE (reference sequence). CDR3 residues: CASSSPGLFPTEAFF. Partial CDR3 DNA: TGTGCCAGCAGCTCCCCGGGGTTATTCCCCACTGAA.

This clone has a count of ten or more. The read finishes 3 residues shy of the CDR3 end, and the germline J gene is used to complete it. The rearrangement joins TRBV20-1 to TRBJ1-1; D may be TRBD1 (5 bases). This CDR3 contains 14 residues. CDR1 DFQATT and CDR2 SNEGSKA come from the germline V gene (reference sequence). With 5 bases removed from V and 1 base from J, the gap between germline ends came to 14 bases. Incomplete CDR3 DNA: TGCAGTGCTCTCGGGACTTACCCGAACACTGAA. Amino acids: CSALGTYPNTE. The CDR3 in full is CSALGTYPNTEAFF.

This clone has just a few counts. The CDR3 sequence is CASSEPRGPSGNTIYF. The sequenced CDR3 bases are TGTGCCAGCAGTGAACCTCGGGGTCCCTCTGGAAACACC. The chain has TRBV2 and TRBJ1-3; D unresolved. The CDR3 goes on 3 residues after the read ends, and that part is filled in from the germline J gene. V was cut by 2 bases and J by 0 bases, with 11 bases left in between. Germline V CDR1 and CDR2: SNHLY, FYNNEI. This CDR3 has 16 residues.

Note on this clone: One end of the junction does not line up with germline, which may come from a read error. The sequenced part of the CDR3 DNA is TGTGCTAGCAGCTTAACCCCGAGGGGCACAGATACG. Protein: CASSLTPRGTDT. The CDR3 as a whole reads CASSLTPRGTDTQYF. V is TRBV7-7 and J is TRBJ2-3, with D possibly matching TRBD2 (5 bases). Read coverage stops 3 residues before the CDR3 terminus; the germline J gene supplies the remainder. The CDR3 spans 15 residues. Germline CDR1 reads SSHAT; CDR2 reads FNYEAQ (reference sequence).

CDR3: CASSLGRQVNTEAFF. The sequenced part of the CDR3 DNA is TGTGCCAGCAGCTTGGGGAGACAGGTGAACACTGAA. This sequence joins TRBV5-5 and TRBJ1-1; tentatively, D is TRBD1 (6 bases). The read ends 3 residues shy of where the CDR3 ends; the end is completed using the germline J gene. The CDR3 extends over 15 amino acids. With 0 bases removed from V and 0 bases from J, the gap between germline ends came to 9 bases. From germline, CDR1 is SGHKS and CDR2 YYEKEE (reference sequence).

With respect to this clone: Read sequence stops 3 residues before the CDR3 end, and the germline J gene provides the missing end. The chain employs TRBV7-2 and TRBJ1-5; no definite D call. Germline CDR1 and CDR2: SGHTA and FQGNSA. This CDR3 is 12 amino acids long. V gave up 4 bases and J gave up 7 bases, with 8 bases separating them. Here the CDR3 reads CASSSLGQPQHF. CDR3 bases read: TGTGCCAGCAGCTCACTAGGCCAGCCC.

The CDR3: CASSLPLGGLGYTF. The CDR3 DNA, read in part, is TGTGCCAGCAGCCTCCCCCTGGGGGGGCTTGGC. The V gene is TRBV7-2, the J gene TRBJ1-2, with D possibly TRBD1 on 6 matching bases. The read comes to an end 3 residues before the CDR3 does, leaving the germline J gene to fill in the end. Germline lookup yields CDR1 SGHTA and CDR2 FQGNSA. V dropped 5 bases and J dropped 7 bases, with 17 bases sitting between them. The CDR3 is 14 residues long.

This clone was recorded many times. The read ends 3 residues early relative to the CDR3; the germline J gene fills the gap. The chain recombines TRBV18 with TRBJ2-2; D not certain. V lost 1 base and J lost 6, with 6 bases in between. Germline CDR1 KGHSH, CDR2 LQKENI. This CDR3 contains 13 residues. The CDR3 DNA, read in part, is TGTGCCAGCTCACCACGCACGGCCGGGGAG. This gives the protein CASSPRTAGE. The entire CDR3 is CASSPRTAGELFF. The entire variable domain, with the rest obtained from reference TRBV18 and TRBJ2-2, is as follows: NAGVMQNPRHLVRRRGQEARLRCSPMKGHSHVYWYRQLPEEGLKFMVYLQKENIIDESGMPKERFSAEFPKEGPSILRIQQVVRGDSAAYFCASSPRTAGELFFGEGSRLTVL.